The 22 T cell receptor beta chains listed next were all sequenced from one sample in a study of shared clonotypes between healthy human individuals. TCRdb's copy holds only in-frame clones and misses some; the assay was immunoSEQ multiplex PCR. The repertoire has about 2.3 million clones, more than 85% of them found once; the top ten carry approximately 0.4%. Sequenced input: naive CD4+ T cells from PBMCs. Specified subset: CD45RA+ positively selected. These receptors all stem from a man aged 18 to 29 in good health. Some clones in this sample may be carry-over from other donors' samples.

This rearrangement joins TRBV5-1 to TRBJ1-2, with D uncertain. V was cut by 0 bases and J by 6 bases, with 12 bases left in between. Germline assignment: CDR1 SGHRS and CDR2 YFSETQ. This CDR3 contains 14 residues. The CDR3 DNA reads TGCGCCAGCAGCTTGGAGGCGGCAGAGAATGGCTACACCTTC. This codes for CASSLEAAENGYTF.

The chain recombines TRBV5-1 with TRBJ2-1, with D possibly being TRBD1 (5 bases). The length of the CDR3 is 14 residues. Germline CDR1 is SGHRS and CDR2 is YFSETQ. Trimming pared 3 bases from V and 5 bases from J, leaving 12 bases between. CDR3 nucleotides: TGCGCCAGCAGCTCCCGACAGAAAGACAATGAGCAGTTCTTC. The encoded protein is CASSSRQKDNEQFF.

V gene TRBV28 combines with J gene TRBJ2-1, with 7 nucleotides matching TRBD2. CDR3 size: 15 residues. V lost 6 bases to trimming and J lost 6 bases; unmatched junction nucleotides: 11. Per germline, CDR1 MDHEN and CDR2 SYDVKM. The CDR3 loop reads CASSRTRAGLNEQFF. CDR3 coding DNA: TGTGCCAGCAGCCGTACTAGAGCGGGACTCAATGAGCAGTTCTTC.

The chain uses TRBV5-6 and TRBJ2-5, with a tentative D call TRBD1 (6 bases). This CDR3 comprises 15 residues. With 2 bases removed from V and 1 base from J, the gap between germline ends came to 12 bases. Germline lookup yields CDR1 SGHDT and CDR2 YYEEEE. CDR3 nucleotides: TGTGCCAGCAGCTTAATGGGCAGGGGCCAAGAGACCCAGTACTTC. Its translation is CASSLMGRGQETQYF.

This chain joins TRBV5-1 and TRBJ2-3, with a possible D match to TRBD2 (6 bases). Trimming pared 0 bases from V and 2 bases from J, leaving 10 bases between. The germline V gene encodes CDR1 SGHRS and CDR2 YFSETQ. CDR3 length: 15 residues. As DNA, the CDR3 is TGCGCCAGCAGCTTGGGGGACTCCTTCACAGATACGCAGTATTTT. Residues: CASSLGDSFTDTQYF.

This clone appeared once. In DNA form, the CDR3 reads TGCGCCAGCAGCCGGGGACTAGCGGACTGGGAGCAGTTCTTC. As protein: CASSRGLADWEQFF. The chain recombines TRBV5-1 with TRBJ2-1; 11 positions match TRBD2. CDR1 is SGHRS and CDR2 is YFSETQ in the germline V gene. V gave up 4 bases and J gave up 10 bases; unmatched junction bases: 7. This CDR3 has 14 amino acids.

The rearrangement joins TRBV5-6 to TRBJ1-4; no clear D. In germline, CDR1 is SGHDT, CDR2 YYEEEE. Trimming left V 4 bases short and J 11 bases short, with 15 bases between. The CDR3 runs to 13 residues. CDR3 protein: CASSPLLTGKLFF. DNA of the CDR3: TGTGCCAGCAGCCCGCTACTAACGGGGAAACTGTTTTTT. Full variable domain (outside the CDR3, taken from reference TRBV5-6 and TRBJ1-4): DAGVTQSPTHLIKTRGQQVTLRCSPKSGHDTVSWYQQALGQGPQFIFQYYEEEERQRGNFPDRFSGHQFPNYSSELNVNALLLGDSALYLCASSPLLTGKLFFGSGTQLSVL.

The CDR3 bases are TGTGCCACCCGTCGTGCTGGGGCCAACGTCCTGACTTTC. Translation: CATRRAGANVLTF. The chain has TRBV7-3 and TRBJ2-6; D gene uncertain. Trimming took 10 bases from V and 2 from J, leaving 9 bases between them. The CDR3 totals 13 residues. CDR1 and CDR2 from the germline V gene are SGHTA and FQGTGA.

The genes are TRBV30 and TRBJ2-1; D is unresolved. V gave up 5 bases and J gave up 5 bases, with 7 bases separating them. CDR3 length equals 11 residues. CDR1 and CDR2 from the germline V gene are GTSNPN and SVGIG (reference sequence). CDR3 loop: CAWDNDNEQFF. For the CDR3, the DNA is TGTGCCTGGGACAATGACAATGAGCAGTTCTTC.

The chain employs TRBV9 and TRBJ2-1; maybe TRBD2 (5 bases). In germline, CDR1 is SGDLS, CDR2 YYNGEE. The V and J ends lost 4 bases and 4 bases respectively, with 18 bases between them. The CDR3 contains 16 residues. CDR3 loop: CASSPRPGNGYNEQFF. CDR3 in DNA: TGTGCCAGCAGCCCCAGACCGGGGAATGGGTACAATGAGCAGTTCTTC.

The genes are TRBV10-1 and TRBJ2-5; 8 bases match TRBD2. The CDR3 runs 14 residues. The ends lost 4 bases at V and 1 base at J; junction bases unmatched: 2. CDR1 and CDR2 (germline): WNHNN, SYGVQD (reference sequence). CDR3 sequence (DNA): TGCGCCAGCAGTGGGGCGGGAGGCCAAGAGACCCAGTACTTC. Encoded protein: CASSGAGGQETQYF.

This clone was recorded only once. J is TRBJ2-3 and V is TRBV7-8; D perhaps matches TRBD1 (5 bases). The ends were cut back, 3 bases at V and 2 bases at J, with 12 bases in the middle. Germline loops: CDR1 SGHVS, CDR2 FQNEAQ. The CDR3 is made up of 15 amino acids. The CDR3 sequence: CASSFNDRFTDTQYF. CDR3 sequence (DNA): TGTGCCAGCAGCTTCAATGACAGATTCACAGATACGCAGTATTTT.

This chain joins TRBV28 and TRBJ1-2; 7 bases are shared with TRBD1. The germline CDR1 and CDR2 sequences are MDHEN and SYDVKM. V was pared by 1 base and J by 4 bases, with 9 bases of the junction left unmatched. The CDR3 covers 16 residues. The CDR3 sequence: CASSLSNFGQAYGYTF. In nucleotides, the CDR3 is TGTGCCAGCAGTTTATCAAATTTTGGACAGGCCTATGGCTACACCTTC.

This chain connects TRBV5-4 to TRBJ1-5, with no clear D. This CDR3 is built from 12 residues. The V end was cut by 2 bases, the J end by 4 bases, with 4 bases between. Germline values: CDR1 SGHNT, CDR2 YYREEE (reference sequence). The CDR3, as DNA: TGTGCCAGCAGCTTCGGGAATCAGCCCCAGCATTTT. It translates to CASSFGNQPQHF.

The chain uses TRBV7-8 and TRBJ2-3, with a weak D call TRBD2 (6 bases). The V end lost 11 bases, the J end lost 2 bases, and 17 bases lay between the germline ends. This CDR3 is 14 amino acids long. Looked up from germline, CDR1 is SGHVS and CDR2 is FQNEAQ. CDR3 sequence: CAASTGEYTDTQYF. DNA for the CDR3: TGTGCCGCCTCTACGGGGGAGTACACAGATACGCAGTATTTT.

This clone occurred once. The chain employs TRBV7-6 and TRBJ2-7; D may match TRBD1 or TRBD2 (5 bases each). Germline-derived CDR1 and CDR2 are SGHVS and FNYEAQ. V dropped 3 bases and J dropped 2 bases, with 11 bases sitting between them. The CDR3 has 14 amino acids. The CDR3 region is CASSFTGTAYEQYF. The CDR3 nucleotides read TGTGCCAGCAGCTTCACCGGGACGGCCTACGAGCAGTACTTC.

Regarding this clone: Other DNA sequences in this specimen translate into the identical CDR3. The gene calls are TRBV7-2 and TRBJ1-2; D perhaps matches TRBD1 (5 bases). Germline V CDR1 and CDR2: SGHTA, FQGNSA. The CDR3 sequence is 15 residues long. The V end was cut by 1 base, the J end by 0 bases, with 9 bases between. The CDR3 nucleotides read TGTGCCAGCAGCTTAGTGGGGGGTACTAACTATGGCTACACCTTC. Amino acid sequence: CASSLVGGTNYGYTF.

The chain combines TRBV28 with TRBJ1-5, with D perhaps TRBD1 (5 bases). The CDR3 sequence is 15 residues long. V dropped 1 base and J dropped 6 bases, with 13 bases sitting between them. CDR1 and CDR2 (germline): MDHEN, SYDVKM. The CDR3 is CASSLLTRDSQPQHF. In nucleotides, the CDR3 is TGTGCCAGCAGTTTATTGACGAGGGACTCTCAGCCCCAGCATTTT.

Of note for this clone: This specimen includes other DNA sequences encoding the same CDR3. This chain links TRBV4-2 with TRBJ2-1; 10 bases match TRBD2. Germline V lookup: CDR1 LGHNA, CDR2 YNFKEQ. Trimming took 0 bases from V and 4 from J; bases not matched to a gene: 3. There are 16 residues in the CDR3. The CDR3 bases are TGTGCCAGCAGCCAAGAAACACTAGCGGGATACAATGAGCAGTTCTTC. Its translation: CASSQETLAGYNEQFF.

Turning to this clone: Different DNA sequences within this sample yield the same CDR3. This chain joins TRBV4-3 and TRBJ1-2; D gene unclear. This CDR3 region has 14 residues. V was clipped by 2 bases and J by 4 bases, with 11 bases between them. CDR1 and CDR2 from the germline V gene are LGHNA and YSLEER. The CDR3 sequence is CASSQRTGPYGYTF. The CDR3 DNA is TGCGCCAGCAGCCAACGTACCGGGCCCTATGGCTACACCTTC.

The V gene is TRBV5-6, the J gene TRBJ2-1; 7 bases match TRBD1. V lost 4 bases, J lost 5 bases, and 9 bases stayed unmatched. This CDR3 comprises 15 residues. The germline V gene encodes CDR1 SGHDT and CDR2 YYEEEE. The CDR3 nucleotides are TGTGCCAGCAGCCGGGGCCGGGACAGACACAATGAGCAGTTCTTC. Translating gives CASSRGRDRHNEQFF.

The rearrangement joins TRBV5-6 to TRBJ2-1, with 7 bases fitting TRBD1. With V trimmed by 4 bases and J by 4 bases, 8 bases remained unmatched. The CDR3 totals 15 residues. Germline V gene lookup returns CDR1 SGHDT and CDR2 YYEEEE. The CDR3 region has the DNA TGTGCCAGCAGCCGCCAGGACAGGTCGTACAATGAGCAGTTCTTC. Amino acid sequence: CASSRQDRSYNEQFF.